This T cell receptor beta chain was identified during a study of control samples from healthy donors and cancer patients. Assay used: immunoSEQ multiplex PCR; TCRdb lists only in-frame clones, some missing. The profile shows roughly 120,000 clones, nearly 95% of them singletons. The CDR3 has 15 amino acids. Looked up from germline, CDR1 is SNHLY and CDR2 is FYNNEI. J was trimmed by 5 bases and V by 1 base; bases with no gene match: 6. The J gene is TRBJ2-3, the V gene TRBV2; 7 bases are shared with TRBD2. The source of this sequence is a man in his thirties or forties in good health. Input material: blood. The CDR3 protein is CASSEVLAAQDTQYF. The CDR3 coding sequence is TGTGCCAGCAGTGAAGTTCTAGCGGCGCAAGATACGCAGTATTTT.